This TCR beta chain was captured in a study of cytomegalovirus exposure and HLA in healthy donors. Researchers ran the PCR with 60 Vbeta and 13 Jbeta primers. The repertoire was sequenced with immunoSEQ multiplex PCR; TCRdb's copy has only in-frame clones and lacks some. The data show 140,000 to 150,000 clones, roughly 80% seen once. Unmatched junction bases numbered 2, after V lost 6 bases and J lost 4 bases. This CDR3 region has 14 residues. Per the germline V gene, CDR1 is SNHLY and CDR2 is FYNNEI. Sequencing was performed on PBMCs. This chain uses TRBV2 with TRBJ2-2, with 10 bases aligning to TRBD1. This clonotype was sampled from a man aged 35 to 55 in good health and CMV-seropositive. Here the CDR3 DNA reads TGTGCCAGCAGGGGACAGGGGATCACCGGGGAGCTGTTTTTT. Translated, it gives CASRGQGITGELFF.